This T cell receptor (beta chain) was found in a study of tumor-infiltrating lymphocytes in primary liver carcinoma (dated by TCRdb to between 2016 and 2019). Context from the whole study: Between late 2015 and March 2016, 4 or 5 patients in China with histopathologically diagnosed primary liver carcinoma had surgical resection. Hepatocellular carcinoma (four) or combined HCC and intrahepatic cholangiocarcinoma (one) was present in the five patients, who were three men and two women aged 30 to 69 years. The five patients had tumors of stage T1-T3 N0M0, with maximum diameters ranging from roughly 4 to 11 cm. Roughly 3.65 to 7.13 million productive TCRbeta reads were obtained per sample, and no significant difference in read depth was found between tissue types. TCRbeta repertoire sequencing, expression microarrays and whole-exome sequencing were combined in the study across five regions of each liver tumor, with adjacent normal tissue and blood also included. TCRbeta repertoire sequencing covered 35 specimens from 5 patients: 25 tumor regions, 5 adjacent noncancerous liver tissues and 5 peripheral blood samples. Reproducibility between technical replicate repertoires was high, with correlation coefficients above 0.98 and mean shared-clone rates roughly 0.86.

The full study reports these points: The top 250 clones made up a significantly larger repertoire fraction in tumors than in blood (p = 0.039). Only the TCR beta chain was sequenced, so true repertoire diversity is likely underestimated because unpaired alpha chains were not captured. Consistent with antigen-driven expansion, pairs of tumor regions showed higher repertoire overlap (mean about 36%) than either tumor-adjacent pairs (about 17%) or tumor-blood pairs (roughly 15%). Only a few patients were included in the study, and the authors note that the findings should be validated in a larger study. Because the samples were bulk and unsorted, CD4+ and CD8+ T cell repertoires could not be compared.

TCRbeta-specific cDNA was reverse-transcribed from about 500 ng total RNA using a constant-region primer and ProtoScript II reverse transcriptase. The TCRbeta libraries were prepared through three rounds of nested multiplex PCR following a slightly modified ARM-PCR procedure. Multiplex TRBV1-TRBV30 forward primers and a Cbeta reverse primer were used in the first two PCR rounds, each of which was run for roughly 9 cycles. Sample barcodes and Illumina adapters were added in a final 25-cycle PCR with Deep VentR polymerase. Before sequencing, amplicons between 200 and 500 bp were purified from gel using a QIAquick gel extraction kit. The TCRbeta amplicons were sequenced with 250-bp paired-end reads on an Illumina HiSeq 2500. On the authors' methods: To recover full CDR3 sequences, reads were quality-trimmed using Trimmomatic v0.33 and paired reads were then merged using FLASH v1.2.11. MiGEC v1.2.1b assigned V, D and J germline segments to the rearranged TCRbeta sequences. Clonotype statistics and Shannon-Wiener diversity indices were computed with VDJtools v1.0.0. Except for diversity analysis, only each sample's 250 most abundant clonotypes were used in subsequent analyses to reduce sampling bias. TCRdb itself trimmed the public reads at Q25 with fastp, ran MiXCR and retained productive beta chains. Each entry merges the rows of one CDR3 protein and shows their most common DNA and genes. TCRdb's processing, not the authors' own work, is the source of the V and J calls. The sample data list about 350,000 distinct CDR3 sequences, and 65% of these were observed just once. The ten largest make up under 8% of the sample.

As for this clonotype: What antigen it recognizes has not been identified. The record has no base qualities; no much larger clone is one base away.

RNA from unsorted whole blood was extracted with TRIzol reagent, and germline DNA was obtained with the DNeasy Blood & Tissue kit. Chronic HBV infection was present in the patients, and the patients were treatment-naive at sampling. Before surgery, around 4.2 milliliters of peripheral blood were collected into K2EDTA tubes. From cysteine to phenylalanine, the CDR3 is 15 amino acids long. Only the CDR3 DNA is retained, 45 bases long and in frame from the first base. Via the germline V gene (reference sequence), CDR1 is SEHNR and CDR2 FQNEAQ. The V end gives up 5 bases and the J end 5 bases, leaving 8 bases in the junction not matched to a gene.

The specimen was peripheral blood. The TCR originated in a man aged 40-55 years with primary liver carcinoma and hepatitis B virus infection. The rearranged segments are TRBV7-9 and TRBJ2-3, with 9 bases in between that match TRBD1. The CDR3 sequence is CASSLTGGVEDTQYF. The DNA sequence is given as TGTGCCAGCAGCCTAACAGGGGGCGTTGAAGATACGCAGTATTTT.